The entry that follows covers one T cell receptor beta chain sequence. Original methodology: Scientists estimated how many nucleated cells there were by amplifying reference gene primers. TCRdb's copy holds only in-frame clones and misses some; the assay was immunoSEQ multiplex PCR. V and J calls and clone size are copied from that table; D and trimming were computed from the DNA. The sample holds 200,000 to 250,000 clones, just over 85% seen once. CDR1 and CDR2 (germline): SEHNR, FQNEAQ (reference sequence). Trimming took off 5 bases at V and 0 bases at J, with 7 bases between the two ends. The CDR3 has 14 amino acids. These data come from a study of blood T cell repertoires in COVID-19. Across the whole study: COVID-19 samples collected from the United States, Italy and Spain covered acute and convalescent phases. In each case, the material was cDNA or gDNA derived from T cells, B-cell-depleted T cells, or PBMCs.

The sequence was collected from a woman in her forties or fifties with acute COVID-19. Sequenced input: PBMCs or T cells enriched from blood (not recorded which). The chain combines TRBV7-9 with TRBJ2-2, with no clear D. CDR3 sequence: CASSAGSNTGELFF. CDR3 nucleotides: TGTGCCAGCAGCGCCGGGTCGAACACCGGGGAGCTGTTTTTT.